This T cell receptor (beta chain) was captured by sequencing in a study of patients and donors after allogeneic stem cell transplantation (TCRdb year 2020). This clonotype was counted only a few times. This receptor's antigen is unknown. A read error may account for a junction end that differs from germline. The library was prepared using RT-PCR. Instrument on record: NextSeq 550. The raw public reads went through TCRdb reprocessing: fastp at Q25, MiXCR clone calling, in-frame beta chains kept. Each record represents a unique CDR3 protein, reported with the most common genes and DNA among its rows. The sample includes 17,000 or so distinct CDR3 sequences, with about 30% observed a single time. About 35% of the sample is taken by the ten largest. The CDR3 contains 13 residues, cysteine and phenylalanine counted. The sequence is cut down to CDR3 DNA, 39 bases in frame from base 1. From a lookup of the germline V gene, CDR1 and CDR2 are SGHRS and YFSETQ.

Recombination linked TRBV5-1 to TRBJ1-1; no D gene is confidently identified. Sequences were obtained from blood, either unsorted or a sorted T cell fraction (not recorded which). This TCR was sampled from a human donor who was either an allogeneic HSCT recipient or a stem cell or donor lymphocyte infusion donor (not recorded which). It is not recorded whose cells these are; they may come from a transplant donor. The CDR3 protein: CASSLDGEGTTHF. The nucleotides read TGCGCCAGCAGCTTGGACGGGGAGGGTACAACTCACTTT.